This entry lists 30 T cell receptor beta chains sequenced from one sample in a study of blood T cell repertoires in COVID-19. Only in-frame clones appear in the TCRdb table, and some are missing; sequencing was by immunoSEQ multiplex PCR. The table records about 83,000 clones, roughly 86% of them present only once. Sequenced: peripheral blood. The receptors shown here come from an elderly woman in a cohort sampled during active or convalescent COVID-19.

Only one count was recorded for this clone. This sequence joins TRBV2 and TRBJ1-4; 7 bases map to TRBD1. J lost 0 bases, V lost 5 bases, and 3 bases had no gene match. The CDR3 is 15 amino acids. Germline V gives CDR1 SNHLY, CDR2 FYNNEI. The CDR3 DNA is TGTGCCAGCAGTTTCCAGGGGGCAACTAATGAAAAACTGTTTTTT. Its protein product is CASSFQGATNEKLFF.

The chain carries TRBV7-2 and TRBJ1-2, with D hard to call. Germline CDR1 reads SGHTA; CDR2 reads FQGNSA. V lost 5 bases and J lost 5, with 9 bases in between. CDR3 size: 12 residues. The CDR3 nucleotides read TGTGCCAGCAGCATGAGGGAGTATGGCTACACCTTC. Encoded protein: CASSMREYGYTF.

The rearrangement uses TRBV5-3 and TRBJ2-7; 8 bases map to TRBD2. TRBV5-3 is recorded as an ORF, its role being uncertain. The trim removed 0 bases at V and 2 bases at J, leaving 7 bases unmatched. The CDR3 runs to 16 residues. The DNA of the CDR3 is TGTGCCAGAAGCTTGGCCTCTAGCGGGTGCGCCTACGAGCAGTACGTC. Protein product: CARSLASSGCAYEQYV.

The genes are TRBV30 and TRBJ1-2; D not resolved. The CDR3 is 13 amino acids. V lost 4 bases and J 4 bases, leaving 13 bases between the germline ends. Germline CDR1 reads GTSNPN; CDR2 reads SVGIG (reference sequence). Here the CDR3 reads CAWTAGNLYGYTF. The CDR3 coding sequence is TGTGCCTGGACGGCGGGGAACCTCTATGGCTACACCTTC.

This rearrangement joins TRBV24-1 to TRBJ2-1; 7 nucleotides align to TRBD2. The CDR3 is 18 residues long. In germline, CDR1 is KGHDR, CDR2 SFDVKD. V shed 7 bases and J 2 bases; nucleotides not matched to a gene: 16. CDR3 bases: TGTGCCACCAGCGGGGAGGGAGTTCTAAGGGGAGCCTACAATGAGCAGTTCTTC. Its translation is CATSGEGVLRGAYNEQFF.

The chain employs TRBV10-3 and TRBJ2-1, with 14 bases aligning to TRBD2. With 6 bases clipped from V and 0 bases from J, the junction kept 10 bases outside the gene matches. CDR3 length: 19 amino acids. Germline assignment: CDR1 ENHRY and CDR2 SYGVKD. CDR3 region: CAIRPGTSGSDNSYNEQFF. In nucleotides, the CDR3 is TGTGCCATCAGACCCGGGACTAGCGGGAGTGATAACTCCTACAATGAGCAGTTCTTC.

The chain carries TRBV5-6 and TRBJ2-7; 9 bases are shared with TRBD1. Germline V gene lookup returns CDR1 SGHDT and CDR2 YYEEEE. With 5 bases clipped from V and 5 bases from J, the junction kept 11 bases outside the gene matches. The length of the CDR3 is 15 residues. The CDR3 DNA is TGTGCCAGCAGGCGGGTGGGACAGGGCCTCCACGAGCAGTACGTC. Translating gives CASRRVGQGLHEQYV.

This chain uses TRBV19 with TRBJ1-2, with a weak D call TRBD1 (6 bases). Per the germline V gene, CDR1 is LNHDA and CDR2 is SQIVND (reference sequence). V lost 9 bases to trimming and J lost 4 bases, with 15 bases between them. This CDR3 has 13 residues. DNA for the CDR3: TGTGCCAGCACCAACAGGGAGGGCTATGGCTACACCTTC. Its translation: CASTNREGYGYTF.

V and J are TRBV7-9 and TRBJ1-2; 8 nucleotides line up with TRBD1. V gave up 1 base and J gave up 6 bases; unmatched junction bases: 4. This CDR3 is 14 amino acids long. Looked up from germline, CDR1 is SEHNR and CDR2 is FQNEAQ (reference sequence). CDR3 region: CASSLGGTGDGYTF. The CDR3 bases are TGTGCCAGCAGCTTAGGGGGGACAGGCGATGGCTACACCTTC.

This chain links TRBV25-1 with TRBJ1-1; D remains ambiguous. This CDR3 is 14 amino acids long. CDR1 is MGHDK and CDR2 is SYGVNS in the germline V gene. Trimming pared 3 bases from V and 1 base from J, leaving 9 bases between. CDR3 nucleotide sequence: TGTGCCAGCAGTGAGTCAGGTCGGAACACTGAAGCTTTCTTT. Protein sequence: CASSESGRNTEAFF.

The CDR3 DNA reads TGTGCCAGCAGCCAGAAACGACAGGGCTCGGGAGCTTTCTTT. Its protein product is CASSQKRQGSGAFF. The V and J genes are TRBV3-1 (or the pseudogene TRBV3-2) and TRBJ1-1; 7 nucleotides agree with TRBD1. Trimming removed 3 bases from V and 10 bases from J; junction bases left unmatched: 11. Germline V CDR1 and CDR2: LGHDT, YNNKEL (reference sequence). This CDR3 comprises 14 residues.

This chain joins TRBV9 and TRBJ2-5; 10 nucleotides match TRBD2. Germline values: CDR1 SGDLS, CDR2 YYNGEE. The CDR3 is 14 residues long. Losses at the gene ends were 0 bases for V and 9 bases for J; bases not matched to a gene: 5. The CDR3: CASSVGPAGGPQYF. The CDR3 DNA follows: TGTGCCAGCAGCGTAGGCCCAGCGGGAGGGCCCCAGTACTTC.

The CDR3 sequence is CASSYLFRRSTGELFF. DNA of the CDR3: TGTGCCAGCAGTTACCTCTTTCGGCGGAGCACCGGGGAGCTGTTTTTT. The chain has TRBV6-5 and TRBJ2-2; D uncertain. Trimming cost V 2 bases and J 4 bases, with 14 bases left between them. Germline V gives CDR1 MNHEY, CDR2 SVGAGI. The CDR3 totals 16 residues.

The chain joins TRBV12-3 or TRBV12-4 to TRBJ1-1, with D maybe TRBD1 (5 bases). V was pared by 3 bases and J by 11 bases, with 13 bases between. This CDR3 has 12 amino acids. The CDR3 loop reads CASSFGGTGAFF. Written as DNA, the CDR3 is TGTGCCAGCAGTTTTGGCGGGACTGGTGCTTTCTTT.

The chain is built from TRBV18 and TRBJ1-1; 9 bases line up with TRBD1. The CDR3 runs to 18 residues. CDR1 is KGHSH, CDR2 LQKENI, per germline. The J segment lost 4 bases and the V segment lost 0 bases, leaving 12 bases of the junction unmatched. CDR3 loop: CASSPPRTGGDLGTEAFF. CDR3 bases: TGTGCCAGCTCACCACCGAGAACAGGGGGCGATTTAGGCACTGAAGCTTTCTTT. Full variable domain (rest looked up from reference TRBV18 and TRBJ1-1): NAGVMQNPRHLVRRRGQEARLRCSPMKGHSHVYWYRQLPEEGLKFMVYLQKENIIDESGMPKERFSAEFPKEGPSILRIQQVVRGDSAAYFCASSPPRTGGDLGTEAFFGQGTRLTVV.

V is TRBV7-9 and J is TRBJ2-5; the D gene is possibly TRBD1 (6 bases). Germline V lookup: CDR1 SEHNR, CDR2 FQNEAQ (reference sequence). Between the trimmed V and J ends, which lost 3 bases and 5 bases, there was a span of 7 bases. This CDR3 region has 12 residues. The CDR3 nucleotides read TGTGCCAGCAGCTTGCAGGGGGAGACCCAGTACTTC. Translating it yields CASSLQGETQYF.

This clone was detected once. The chain combines TRBV30 with TRBJ1-5; no clear D. The CDR3 covers 14 residues. Trimming shortened V by 3 bases and J by 0 bases, and 9 bases separated the two germline ends. CDR1 and CDR2 (germline): GTSNPN, SVGIG (reference sequence). The CDR3 spells CAWSTGSSNQPQHF. DNA of the CDR3: TGTGCCTGGAGCACTGGGAGTAGCAATCAGCCCCAGCATTTT.

The chain has TRBV3-1 (or the pseudogene TRBV3-2) and TRBJ1-3; D may be TRBD1 (5 bases). The CDR3 spans 15 residues. CDR1 is LGHDT, CDR2 YNNKEL, per germline (reference sequence). V was cut by 0 bases and J by 4 bases, with 10 bases left in between. The CDR3 DNA sequence: TGTGCCAGCAGCCAAGATGCAGGGTACGGAAACACCATATATTTT. As protein: CASSQDAGYGNTIYF.

The genes are TRBV12-5 and TRBJ1-1, with D possibly TRBD1 on 5 matching bases. There are 18 residues in the CDR3. Per germline, CDR1 LGHNT and CDR2 FRNRAP. Trimming removed 4 bases at V and 3 bases at J, with 24 bases between. CDR3 amino acids: CASGWSPPNRLLDTEAFF. CDR3 coding DNA: TGTGCTAGTGGTTGGAGCCCCCCGAACAGGCTCCTTGACACTGAAGCTTTCTTT.

The chain links TRBV1 to TRBJ2-3; the D call TRBD2 from the table was never checked on the DNA. TRBV1 is an annotated pseudogene. The CDR3 extends over 23 amino acids. The CDR3 DNA is TGCACCAGCAGCCAAGACGTGGAGCAGATCGGGCGGGCATTGTACGCGATTGGAGATACGCAGTATTTT. Its translation is CTSSQDVEQIGRALYAIGDTQYF.

This clone was seen only once. J is TRBJ2-2 and V is TRBV18; tentatively, D is TRBD2 (6 bases). Germline V gives CDR1 KGHSH, CDR2 LQKENI. This CDR3 region has 13 residues. With 5 bases removed from V and 3 bases from J, the gap between germline ends came to 7 bases. The CDR3 region is CASSRDYTGELFF. The CDR3 DNA reads as TGTGCCAGCTCAAGGGACTACACCGGGGAGCTGTTTTTT.

This CDR3 is CASSYPGTGGSYGYTF. For the CDR3, the DNA is TGTGCCAGCAGCTACCCCGGGACGGGAGGGTCCTATGGCTACACCTTC. V and J are TRBV5-4 and TRBJ1-2; D is possibly TRBD1 (5 bases). The CDR3 runs 16 residues. CDR1 is SGHNT and CDR2 is YYREEE in the germline V gene (reference sequence). Trimming stripped 3 bases from V and 4 bases from J, with 19 bases between.

This sequence joins TRBV5-8 and TRBJ1-2; D call uncertain. With 7 bases removed from V and 8 bases from J, the gap between germline ends came to 15 bases. Germline-derived CDR1 and CDR2 are SGHTS and YDEGEE. The CDR3 is made up of 12 amino acids. CDR3 nucleotides: TGTGCCAGCGTCACGGGGTTTGGGGGCTACACCTTC. Translated, it gives CASVTGFGGYTF.

V gene TRBV5-1 combines with J gene TRBJ2-1; 14 nucleotides match TRBD2. CDR1 and CDR2 from the germline V gene are SGHRS and YFSETQ. Trimming at V came to 4 bases and at J to 0 bases, leaving 3 bases not matched to a gene. The CDR3 covers 17 residues. CDR3 sequence reads: CASSPGTSGSSYNEQFF. Written as DNA, the CDR3 is TGCGCCAGCAGCCCCGGGACTAGCGGGAGCTCCTACAATGAGCAGTTCTTC.

The chain links TRBV7-9 to TRBJ2-1, with 10 positions matching TRBD2. The CDR3 runs to 17 residues. Germline V gene sequence: CDR1 SEHNR, CDR2 FQNEAQ (reference sequence). The V segment lost 4 bases and the J segment 4 bases; nucleotides outside the gene matches: 10. CDR3 nucleotide sequence: TGTGCCAGCAGCTCCCAGCTAGCGGGAGTAGGGTACAATGAGCAGTTCTTC. Translation: CASSSQLAGVGYNEQFF.

This CDR3 reads CASSHRQTFYGYTF. In DNA form, the CDR3 reads TGTGCCAGCAGCCACCGACAGACCTTCTATGGCTACACCTTC. The rearrangement joins TRBV3-1 (or the pseudogene TRBV3-2) to TRBJ1-2; D might be TRBD1 (5 bases). The V end lost 3 bases, the J end lost 4 bases, and 12 bases lay between the germline ends. Looked up from germline, CDR1 is LGHDT and CDR2 is YNNKEL (reference sequence). The length of the CDR3 is 14 residues.

The chain links TRBV30 to TRBJ1-2; D is perhaps TRBD1 (6 bases). The CDR3 is 12 residues long. CDR1 is GTSNPN and CDR2 is SVGIG in the germline V gene (reference sequence). V lost 0 bases to trimming and J lost 8 bases, with 10 bases between them. The CDR3 region is CAWSVTGQGYTF. Written as DNA, the CDR3 is TGTGCCTGGAGTGTTACAGGGCAAGGCTACACCTTC.

This chain links TRBV2 with TRBJ2-5; tentative D call: TRBD2 (6 bases). Germline V CDR1 and CDR2: SNHLY, FYNNEI. V lost 6 bases to trimming and J lost 5 bases, with 10 bases between them. The length of the CDR3 is 12 residues. The CDR3 region has the DNA TGTGCCAGCAGAGTTGGGGGGGAGACCCAGTACTTC. This sequence encodes CASRVGGETQYF.

The chain has TRBV19 and TRBJ1-1; TRBD1 aligns across 8 bases. V lost 4 bases to trimming and J lost 2 bases; unmatched junction nucleotides: 15. The germline V gene has CDR1 LNHDA and CDR2 SQIVND (reference sequence). The CDR3 totals 18 residues. The DNA for the CDR3 is TGTGCCAGTAGTACCAACCAACCTGGGACAGGCGGAAACACTGAAGCTTTCTTT. Translating it yields CASSTNQPGTGGNTEAFF.

V is TRBV24-1 and J is TRBJ2-2, with D uncertain. The CDR3 has 15 residues. Germline V gene sequence: CDR1 KGHDR, CDR2 SFDVKD. V was shortened by 4 bases and J by 6 bases, with 14 bases between the two germline ends. The CDR3 coding sequence is TGTGCCACCAGTGACCAACGGGTCTCGGCCGGGGAGCTGTTTTTT. Its translation: CATSDQRVSAGELFF.